This T cell receptor beta chain was retrieved from a study of control samples from healthy donors and cancer patients. The J segment lost 4 bases and the V segment lost 3 bases, leaving 2 bases of the junction unmatched. Germline CDR1 and CDR2: LNHDA and SQIVND (reference sequence). This CDR3 spans 14 amino acids. With regard to this clone: Distinct nucleotide sequences in the sample also encode this CDR3.

Using immunoSEQ multiplex PCR, the repertoire was profiled, and TCRdb retains in-frame clones only, with some absent. The sample has approximately 210,000 clones, around 93% seen once. The chain recombines TRBV19 with TRBJ2-4; 8 bases line up with TRBD1. The clonotype originates from a man aged 25 to 45 in good health. What was sequenced was blood. In DNA, the CDR3 is TGTGCCAGTAGTATCGACAGGGGAAAAAACATTCAGTACTTC. This translates into CASSIDRGKNIQYF.